One and the same sample provided the 2 T cell receptor beta chains below, sequenced in a study of siplizumab effects on memory and regulatory T cells (dated by TCRdb to 2018 to 2020). Library construction relied on the immunoSEQ multiplex PCR assay. TCRdb took over this immuneACCESS table, retaining in-frame rearrangements with V and J assigned. Such tables are incomplete; in checked studies, under half of the missing clones stem from an unresolved V gene, and the remainder is unexplained. The sample profile shows over 70,000 clones; approximately 90% of them were found once. 15% of the sample is held by the ten biggest clonotypes. The sample comprised CD4+ T cells sorted from blood. The receptors here all came from a human donor in good health.

V and J are TRBV6-4 and TRBJ2-7, with D perhaps matching TRBD1 or TRBD2 (6 bases each). V was shortened by 4 bases and J by 3 bases, with 13 bases between the two germline ends. CDR3 length equals 14 residues. In germline, CDR1 is MRHNA, CDR2 SNTAGT. CDR3 sequence (DNA): TGTGCCAGCAGTGGCCGGGGGACAAACTACGAGCAGTACTTC. Its protein product is CASSGRGTNYEQYF.

The CDR3 nucleotides are TGTGCCAGTCACAAACGCGTGCAGGGGACCGGGGAGCTGTTTTTT. Amino acids: CASHKRVQGTGELFF. The rearrangement joins TRBV18 to TRBJ2-2, with D maybe TRBD1 (6 bases). Trimming left V 9 bases short and J 5 bases short, with 19 bases between. Germline V lookup: CDR1 KGHSH, CDR2 LQKENI. This CDR3 comprises 15 residues.